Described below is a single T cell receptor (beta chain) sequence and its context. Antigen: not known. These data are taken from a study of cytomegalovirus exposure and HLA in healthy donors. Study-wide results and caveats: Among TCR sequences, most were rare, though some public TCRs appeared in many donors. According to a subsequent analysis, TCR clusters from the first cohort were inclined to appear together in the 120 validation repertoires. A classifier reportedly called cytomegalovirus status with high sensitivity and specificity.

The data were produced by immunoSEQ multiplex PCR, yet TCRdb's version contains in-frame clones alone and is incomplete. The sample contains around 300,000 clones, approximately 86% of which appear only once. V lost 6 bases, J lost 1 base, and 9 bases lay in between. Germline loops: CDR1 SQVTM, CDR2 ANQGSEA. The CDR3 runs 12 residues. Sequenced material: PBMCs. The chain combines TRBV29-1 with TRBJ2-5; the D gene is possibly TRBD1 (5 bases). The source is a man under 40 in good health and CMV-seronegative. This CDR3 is CSVSGIQETQYF. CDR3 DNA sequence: TGCAGCGTCTCAGGGATCCAAGAGACCCAGTACTTC.